The 2 T cell receptor beta chains presented below share a single source sample, sequenced in a study of graft-versus-host responses after intestinal transplantation. The table came from immunoSEQ multiplex PCR; TCRdb's copy has only in-frame clones and leaves some out. This sample has about 130,000 clones, with about 93% found just once. Their target antigens are unknown. The sample here was unstimulated CD4+ T cells sorted from spleen or lymph node cells, taken before intestinal transplant. The receptors originated from a human donor who received an intestinal transplant.

The chain combines TRBV23-1 with TRBJ2-7, with 12 nucleotides matching TRBD2. TRBV23-1 falls under the ORF class, with uncertain function. This CDR3 contains 16 residues. Trimming took 7 bases from V and 6 from J; bases not matched to a gene: 13. The CDR3 coding sequence is TGCGCCAGCACGTCGGGGTCGACTAGCGGGAGAGGCGAGCAGTACTTC. Its protein product is CASTSGSTSGRGEQYF.

The chain combines TRBV11-2 with TRBJ2-7; the match to TRBD2 covers 12 bases. V shed 4 bases and J 5 bases; nucleotides not matched to a gene: 12. The germline gives CDR1 SGHAT, CDR2 FQNNGV. CDR3 length: 17 residues. DNA of the CDR3: TGTGCCAGCAGCTCCCTAAAACGACTAGCGGGAGTCCACGAGCAGTACTTC. It translates to CASSSLKRLAGVHEQYF.